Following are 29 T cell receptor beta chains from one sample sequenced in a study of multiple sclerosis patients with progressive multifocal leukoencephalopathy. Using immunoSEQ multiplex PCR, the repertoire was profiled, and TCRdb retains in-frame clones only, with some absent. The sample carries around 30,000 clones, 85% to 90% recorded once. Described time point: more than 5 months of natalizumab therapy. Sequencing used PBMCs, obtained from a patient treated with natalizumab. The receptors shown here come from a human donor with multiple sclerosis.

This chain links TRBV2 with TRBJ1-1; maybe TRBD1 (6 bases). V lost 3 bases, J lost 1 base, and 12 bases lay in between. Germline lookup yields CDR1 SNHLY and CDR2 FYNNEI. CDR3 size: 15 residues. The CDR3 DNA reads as TGTGCCAGCAGTGACCAGGGGCGAGCGAACACTGAAGCTTTCTTT. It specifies CASSDQGRANTEAFF.

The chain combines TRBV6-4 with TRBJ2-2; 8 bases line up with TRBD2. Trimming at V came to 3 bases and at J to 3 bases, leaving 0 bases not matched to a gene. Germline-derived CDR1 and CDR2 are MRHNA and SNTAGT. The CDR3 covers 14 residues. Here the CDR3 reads CASSETSDTGELFF. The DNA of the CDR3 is TGTGCCAGCAGTGAGACTAGCGACACCGGGGAGCTGTTTTTT.

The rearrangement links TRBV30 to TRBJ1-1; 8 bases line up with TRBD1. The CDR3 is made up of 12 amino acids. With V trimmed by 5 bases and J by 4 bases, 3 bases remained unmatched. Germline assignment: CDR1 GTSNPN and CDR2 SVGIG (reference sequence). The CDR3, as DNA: TGTGCCTGGGGGACAGGAGTCACTGAAGCTTTCTTT. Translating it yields CAWGTGVTEAFF.

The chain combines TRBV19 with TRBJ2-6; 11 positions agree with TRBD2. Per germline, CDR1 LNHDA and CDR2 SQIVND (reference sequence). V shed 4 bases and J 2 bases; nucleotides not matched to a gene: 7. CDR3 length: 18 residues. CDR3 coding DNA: TGTGCCAGTAGTAGATTTCTAGCGGGAGGAGCTGGGGCCAACGTCCTGACTTTC. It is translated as CASSRFLAGGAGANVLTF.

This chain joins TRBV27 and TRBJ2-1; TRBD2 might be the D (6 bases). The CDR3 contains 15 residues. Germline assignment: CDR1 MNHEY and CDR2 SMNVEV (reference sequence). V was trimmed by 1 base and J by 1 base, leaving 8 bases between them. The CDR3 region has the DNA TGTGCCAGCAGTTTATTACGGGAGTCCTACAATGAGCAGTTCTTC. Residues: CASSLLRESYNEQFF.

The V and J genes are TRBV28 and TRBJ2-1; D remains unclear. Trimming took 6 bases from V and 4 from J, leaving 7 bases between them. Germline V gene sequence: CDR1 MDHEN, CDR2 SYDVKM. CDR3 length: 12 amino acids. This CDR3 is CASSLIYNEQFF. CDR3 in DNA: TGTGCCAGCAGCCTTATTTACAATGAGCAGTTCTTC. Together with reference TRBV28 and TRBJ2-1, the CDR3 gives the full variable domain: DVKVTQSSRYLVKRTGEKVFLECVQDMDHENMFWYRQDPGLGLRLIYFSYDVKMKEKGDIPEGYSVSREKKERFSLILESASTNQTSMYLCASSLIYNEQFFGPGTRLTVL.

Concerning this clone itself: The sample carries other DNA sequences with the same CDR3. This chain's CDR3 is CASSPVSLDYGYTF. In nucleotides, the CDR3 is TGTGCCAGCTCACCAGTCTCTCTCGACTATGGCTACACCTTC. The chain employs TRBV18 and TRBJ1-2; no reliable D call. The CDR3 is made up of 14 amino acids. V was trimmed by 2 bases and J by 3 bases, leaving 10 bases between them. Germline CDR1 and CDR2: KGHSH and LQKENI.

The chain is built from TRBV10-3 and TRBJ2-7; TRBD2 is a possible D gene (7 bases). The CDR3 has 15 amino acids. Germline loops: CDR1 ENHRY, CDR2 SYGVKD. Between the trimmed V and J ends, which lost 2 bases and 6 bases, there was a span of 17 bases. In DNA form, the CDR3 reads TGTGCCATCAGTGAGACGGGGGGCTCTCCCACCGAGCAGTACTTC. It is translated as CAISETGGSPTEQYF.

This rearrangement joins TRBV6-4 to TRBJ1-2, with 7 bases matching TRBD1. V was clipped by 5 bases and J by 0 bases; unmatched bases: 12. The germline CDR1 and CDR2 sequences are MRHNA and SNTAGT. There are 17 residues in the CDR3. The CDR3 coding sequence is TGTGCCAGCAGTCATCTACCCCGACAGGGAGCTAACTATGGCTACACCTTC. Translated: CASSHLPRQGANYGYTF.

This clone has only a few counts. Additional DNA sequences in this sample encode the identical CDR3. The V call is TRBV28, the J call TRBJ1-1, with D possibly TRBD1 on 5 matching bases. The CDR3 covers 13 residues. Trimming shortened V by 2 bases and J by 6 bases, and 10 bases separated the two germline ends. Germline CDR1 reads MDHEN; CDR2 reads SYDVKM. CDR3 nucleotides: TGTGCCAGCAGTTTACTTCGGGGCGCTGAAGCTTTCTTT. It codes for CASSLLRGAEAFF.

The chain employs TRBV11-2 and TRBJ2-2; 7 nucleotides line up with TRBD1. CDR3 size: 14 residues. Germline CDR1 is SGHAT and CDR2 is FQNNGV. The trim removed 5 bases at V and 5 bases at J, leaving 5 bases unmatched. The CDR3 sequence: CASSRQGVTGELFF. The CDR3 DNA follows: TGTGCCAGCAGCCGACAGGGTGTTACCGGGGAGCTGTTTTTT.

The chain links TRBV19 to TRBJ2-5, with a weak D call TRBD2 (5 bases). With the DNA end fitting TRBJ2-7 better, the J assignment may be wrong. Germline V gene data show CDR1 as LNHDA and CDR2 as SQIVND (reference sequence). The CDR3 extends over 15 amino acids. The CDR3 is CASSMRTSPRYEQYF. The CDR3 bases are TGTGCCAGTAGTATGAGGACTTCTCCTCGCTACGAGCAGTACTTC.

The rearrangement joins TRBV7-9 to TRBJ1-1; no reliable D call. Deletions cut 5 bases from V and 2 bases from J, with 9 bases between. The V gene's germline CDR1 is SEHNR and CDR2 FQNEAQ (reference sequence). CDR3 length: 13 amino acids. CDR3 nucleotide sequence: TGTGCCAGCAGCCCCGAGGGAAACACTGAAGCTTTCTTT. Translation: CASSPEGNTEAFF.

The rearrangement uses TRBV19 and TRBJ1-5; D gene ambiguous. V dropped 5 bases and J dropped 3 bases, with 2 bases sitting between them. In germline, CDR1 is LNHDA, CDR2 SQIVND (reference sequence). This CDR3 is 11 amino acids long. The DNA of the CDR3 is TGTGCCAGTAGTTCCAATCAGCCCCAGCATTTT. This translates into CASSSNQPQHF.

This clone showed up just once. The CDR3 coding sequence is TGTGCCAGCTCACCGGGACAGGGGAACGTAAACTATGGCTACACCTTC. Residues: CASSPGQGNVNYGYTF. V usage is TRBV18 and J usage is TRBJ1-2; 10 bases fit TRBD1. V lost 3 bases to trimming and J lost 2 bases; unmatched junction nucleotides: 6. Germline V gives CDR1 KGHSH, CDR2 LQKENI. CDR3 length equals 16 residues.

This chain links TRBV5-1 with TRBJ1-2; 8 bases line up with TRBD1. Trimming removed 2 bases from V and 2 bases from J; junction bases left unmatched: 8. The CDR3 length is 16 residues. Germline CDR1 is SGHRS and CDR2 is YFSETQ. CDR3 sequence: CASSFIPGQDNYGYTF. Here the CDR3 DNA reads TGCGCCAGCAGCTTCATCCCGGGACAGGACAACTATGGCTACACCTTC.

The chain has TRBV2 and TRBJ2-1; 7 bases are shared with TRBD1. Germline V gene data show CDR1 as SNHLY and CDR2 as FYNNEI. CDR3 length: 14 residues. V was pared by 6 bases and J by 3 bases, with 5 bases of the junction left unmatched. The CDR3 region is CASRLGTVYNEQFF. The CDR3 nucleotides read TGTGCCAGCAGATTAGGGACAGTCTACAATGAGCAGTTCTTC.

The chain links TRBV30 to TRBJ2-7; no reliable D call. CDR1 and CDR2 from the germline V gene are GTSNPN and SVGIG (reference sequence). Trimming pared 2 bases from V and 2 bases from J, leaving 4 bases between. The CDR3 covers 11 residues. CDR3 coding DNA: TGTGCCTGGAGTACAACCTACGAGCAGTACTTC. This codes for CAWSTTYEQYF.

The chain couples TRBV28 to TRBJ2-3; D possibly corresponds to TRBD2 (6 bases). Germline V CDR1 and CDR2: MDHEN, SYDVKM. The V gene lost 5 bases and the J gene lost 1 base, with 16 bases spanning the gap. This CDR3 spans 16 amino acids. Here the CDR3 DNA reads TGTGCCAGCAGTCCCCCCTCGGGAGTGGGCACAGATACGCAGTATTTT. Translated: CASSPPSGVGTDTQYF.

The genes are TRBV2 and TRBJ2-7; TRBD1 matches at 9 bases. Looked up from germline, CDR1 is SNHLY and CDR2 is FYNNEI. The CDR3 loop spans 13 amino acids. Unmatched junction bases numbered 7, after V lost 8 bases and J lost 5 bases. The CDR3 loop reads CASRDRVANEQYF. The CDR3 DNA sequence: TGTGCCAGCCGGGACAGGGTGGCGAACGAGCAGTACTTC.

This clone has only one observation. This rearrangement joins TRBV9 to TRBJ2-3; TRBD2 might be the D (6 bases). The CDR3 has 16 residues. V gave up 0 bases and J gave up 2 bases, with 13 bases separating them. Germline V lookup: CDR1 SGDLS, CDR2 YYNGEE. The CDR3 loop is CASSVEVGSLTDTQYF. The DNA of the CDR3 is TGTGCCAGCAGCGTAGAGGTCGGGAGCCTCACAGATACGCAGTATTTT.

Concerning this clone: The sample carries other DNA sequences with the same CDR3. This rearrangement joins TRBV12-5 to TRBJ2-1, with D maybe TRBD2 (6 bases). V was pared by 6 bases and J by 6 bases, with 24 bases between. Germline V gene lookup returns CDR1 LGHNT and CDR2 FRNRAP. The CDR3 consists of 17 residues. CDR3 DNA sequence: TGTGCTAGTGGGCCTTGGGCGGCTGGGGGTAGCGGCAATGAGCAGTTCTTC. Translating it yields CASGPWAAGGSGNEQFF.

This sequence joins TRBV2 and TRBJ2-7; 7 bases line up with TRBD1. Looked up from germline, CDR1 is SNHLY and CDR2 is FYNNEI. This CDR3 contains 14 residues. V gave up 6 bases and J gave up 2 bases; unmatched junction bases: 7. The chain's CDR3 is CASRDPGTAYEQYF. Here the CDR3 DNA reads TGTGCCAGCAGGGATCCGGGGACAGCCTACGAGCAGTACTTC.

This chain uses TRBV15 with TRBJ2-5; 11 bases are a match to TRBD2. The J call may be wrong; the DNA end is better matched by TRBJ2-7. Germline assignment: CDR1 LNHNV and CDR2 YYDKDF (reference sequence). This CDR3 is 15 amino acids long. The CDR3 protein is CATSRAGTSGHEQYF. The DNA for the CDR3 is TGTGCCACCAGCAGAGCCGGGACTAGCGGCCACGAGCAGTACTTC.

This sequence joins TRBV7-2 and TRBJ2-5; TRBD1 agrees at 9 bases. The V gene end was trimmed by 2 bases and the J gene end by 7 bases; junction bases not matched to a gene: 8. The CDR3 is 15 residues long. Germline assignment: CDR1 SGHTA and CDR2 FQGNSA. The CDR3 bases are TGTGCCAGCAGCTTAAAGGGGGACAGGGTTGGGACCCAGTACTTC. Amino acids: CASSLKGDRVGTQYF.

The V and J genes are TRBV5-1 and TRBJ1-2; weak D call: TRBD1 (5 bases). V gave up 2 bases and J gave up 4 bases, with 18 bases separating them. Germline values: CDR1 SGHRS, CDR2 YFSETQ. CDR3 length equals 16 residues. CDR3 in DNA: TGCGCCAGCAGCTTTCTCGTTTTCCAGGGTCGCTATGGCTACACCTTC. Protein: CASSFLVFQGRYGYTF.

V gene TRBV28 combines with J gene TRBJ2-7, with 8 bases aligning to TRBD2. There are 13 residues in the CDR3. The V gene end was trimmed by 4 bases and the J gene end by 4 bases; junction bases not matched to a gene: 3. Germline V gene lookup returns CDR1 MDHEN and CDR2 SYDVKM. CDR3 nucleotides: TGTGCCAGCAGTTCCCCGGGGGGGTACGAGCAGTACTTC. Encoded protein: CASSSPGGYEQYF.

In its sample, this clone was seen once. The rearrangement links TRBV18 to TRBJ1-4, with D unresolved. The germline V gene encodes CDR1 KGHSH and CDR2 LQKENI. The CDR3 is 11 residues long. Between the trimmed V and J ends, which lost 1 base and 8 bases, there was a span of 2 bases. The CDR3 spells CASSPREKLFF. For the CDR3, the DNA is TGTGCCAGCTCACCACGCGAAAAACTGTTTTTT.

This CDR3 reads CASGLRGQGNTGELFF. The CDR3 DNA sequence: TGTGCTAGTGGTTTAAGGGGACAGGGCAACACCGGGGAGCTGTTTTTT. This chain connects TRBV12-5 to TRBJ2-2; 9 nucleotides agree with TRBD1. Germline V gives CDR1 LGHNT, CDR2 FRNRAP. Trimming removed 3 bases from V and 2 bases from J; junction bases left unmatched: 4. This CDR3 has 16 amino acids.